In this sample, the clone carrying this TCR beta chain turned up many times. Its antigen is unidentified. The sample is drawn from a study of T cells in Graves' hyperthyroidism and ophthalmopathy. About the study: Upon initial diagnosis and before any treatment, peripheral blood was collected. Study-wide results and limits: Most expanded thyroid clonotypes above 0.001 also appeared in blood. Separating ophthalmopathy from stable hyperthyroidism was achieved by a 13 V-J model.

The length of the CDR3 is 15 residues. Germline-derived CDR1 and CDR2 are MNHEY and SVGEGT. V dropped 6 bases and J dropped 0 bases, with 12 bases sitting between them. Orbital computed tomography, thyroid ultrasound, serum thyroxine and TRAb, and clinical symptoms together informed the diagnoses. Amplification of TCR beta CDR3 regions used RNA as the template. The HTBI primer set served for first-round RT-PCR of the TCR CDR3. One entry per CDR3 protein, called by TCRdb with MiXCR from the multiplex PCR reads. In the table there are hundreds of thousands of distinct CDR3 sequences, roughly 15% of which are singletons.

This sequence originates from a woman aged 40 to 55 with Graves' ophthalmopathy. The J gene is TRBJ1-5, the V gene TRBV6-2 or TRBV6-3, with D unclear. The material sequenced was blood. In nucleotides, the CDR3 is TGTGCCAGCAGAGCCGGAGAAAGTAGCAATCAGCCCCAGCATTTT. This translates into CASRAGESSNQPQHF.